The next 16 T cell receptor beta chains were all read from a single sample in a study of identical twins. MiXCR, run by TCRdb on the 5' RACE reads, gives a single entry per CDR3 protein. The sample records about 240,000 distinct CDR3 sequences, about 7.5% being singletons. These same records also appear under a second study, on yellow fever vaccine responses in identical twins.

Sequenced sample: CD8+ T cells sorted from blood. Source of these receptors: a woman younger than 30 in good health.

This clonotype was observed many times. J is TRBJ2-7 and V is TRBV2; the D is unclear. Germline V gene lookup returns CDR1 SNHLY and CDR2 FYNNEI. This CDR3 spans 12 amino acids. V lost 6 bases and J 2 bases, leaving 8 bases between the germline ends. The chain's CDR3 is CASSKDTYEQYV. CDR3 bases: TGTGCCAGCAGCAAAGATACCTACGAGCAGTACGTC.

This clonotype was seen only a few times. This chain uses TRBV9 with TRBJ2-1; 8 nucleotides line up with TRBD2. CDR1 and CDR2 (germline): SGDLS, YYNGEE. The CDR3 consists of 17 residues. Trimming cost V 0 bases and J 7 bases; bases outside gene matches: 12. The CDR3 bases are TGTGCCAGCAGCGTAGGAGGGCAGCGGGAGCTATGGAATGAGCAGTTCTTC. This encodes CASSVGGQRELWNEQFF.

This clonotype was observed at least ten times. The rearrangement uses TRBV5-6 and TRBJ2-1, with D unresolved. This CDR3 has 12 amino acids. The germline V and J ends were trimmed by 1 base and 6 bases, with 5 bases remaining between them. Germline V gene data show CDR1 as SGHDT and CDR2 as YYEEEE. The CDR3 sequence: CASSLSTNEQFF. The DNA of the CDR3 is TGTGCCAGCAGCTTGTCTACCAATGAGCAGTTCTTC.

This clonotype has more than one count but fewer than ten. This chain connects TRBV7-8 to TRBJ2-2; D ambiguous. The germline V gene has CDR1 SGHVS and CDR2 FQNEAQ. V lost 2 bases and J lost 1, with 5 bases in between. The CDR3 has 14 residues. The CDR3 protein is CASSLTQNTGELFF. In DNA, the CDR3 is TGTGCCAGCAGCTTAACCCAGAACACCGGGGAGCTGTTTTTT.

The chain employs TRBV27 and TRBJ1-2, with D unresolved. The germline gives CDR1 MNHEY, CDR2 SMNVEV (reference sequence). The CDR3 consists of 13 residues. Trimming left V 1 base short and J 6 bases short, with 9 bases between. CDR3 DNA sequence: TGTGCCAGCAGTTTATGGTCCGGTGATGGCTACACCTTC. Protein product: CASSLWSGDGYTF.

This clonotype has a handful of counts. V is TRBV7-8 and J is TRBJ2-7; either TRBD1 or TRBD2 may fit D (6 bases each). This CDR3 comprises 17 residues. Germline CDR1 reads SGHVS; CDR2 reads FQNEAQ. Trimming pared 7 bases from V and 2 bases from J, leaving 24 bases between. The CDR3 spells CASTQPERGAGTYEQYV. CDR3 in DNA: TGTGCCAGCACCCAACCGGAGAGGGGGGCGGGAACCTACGAGCAGTACGTC.

This clonotype was observed a handful of times. V and J are TRBV2 and TRBJ2-1, with TRBD2 matching over 9 bases. The CDR3 spans 15 residues. Per germline, CDR1 SNHLY and CDR2 FYNNEI. V dropped 7 bases and J dropped 2; count of bases not matched to a gene: 6. CDR3 in amino acids: CASTEGLAPYNEQFF. CDR3 bases: TGTGCCAGCACCGAGGGACTAGCACCCTACAATGAGCAGTTCTTC. Full variable domain (remainder filled in from reference TRBV2 and TRBJ2-1): EPEVTQTPSHQVTQMGQEVILRCVPISNHLYFYWYRQILGQKVEFLVSFYNNEISEKSEIFDDQFSVERPDGSNFTLKIRSTKLEDSAMYFCASTEGLAPYNEQFFGPGTRLTVL.

This clonotype occurred a few times. The J gene is TRBJ2-7, the V gene TRBV29-1, with D perhaps matching TRBD2 (5 bases). Per germline, CDR1 SQVTM and CDR2 ANQGSEA. The CDR3 is 10 residues long. The V end was cut by 5 bases, the J end by 6 bases, with 8 bases between. CDR3 in amino acids: CSVISGEQYF. CDR3 nucleotide sequence: TGCAGCGTTATCAGCGGCGAGCAGTACTTC.

This clonotype was recorded many times. V is TRBV20-1 and J is TRBJ2-1; 8 bases fit TRBD2. The CDR3 totals 14 residues. The V segment lost 5 bases and the J segment 0 bases; nucleotides outside the gene matches: 3. CDR1 DFQATT and CDR2 SNEGSKA come from the germline V gene (reference sequence). CDR3 coding DNA: TGCAGTGCTGCCGGGACTAGCTCCTACAATGAGCAGTTCTTC. This sequence encodes CSAAGTSSYNEQFF.

This clonotype was found many times. The chain employs TRBV11-2 and TRBJ2-7; 9 bases agree with TRBD1. Trimming removed 5 bases from V and 7 bases from J; junction bases left unmatched: 9. The CDR3 runs 14 residues. Germline CDR1 reads SGHAT; CDR2 reads FQNNGV. CDR3 region: CASSPGTGFREQYV. In nucleotides, the CDR3 is TGTGCCAGCAGCCCCGGGACAGGGTTTCGGGAGCAGTACGTC.

This clonotype has a handful of counts. The chain is built from TRBV12-3 or TRBV12-4 and TRBJ2-1; 13 bases map to TRBD2. CDR3 size: 18 residues. V was clipped by 7 bases and J by 0 bases; unmatched bases: 9. CDR3 region: CASTGGLAGASSYNEQFF. CDR3 DNA: TGTGCCAGCACCGGCGGACTAGCGGGAGCCTCCTCCTACAATGAGCAGTTCTTC.

CDR3 residues: CATSDRQGLLNEQFF. CDR3 DNA: TGTGCCACCAGTGATAGGCAGGGGTTACTAAATGAGCAGTTCTTC. The J gene is TRBJ2-1, the V gene TRBV24-1; TRBD1 might be the D (6 bases). Germline V gene lookup returns CDR1 KGHDR and CDR2 SFDVKD. This CDR3 contains 15 residues. V lost 3 bases and J lost 7, with 15 bases in between.

The rearrangement uses TRBV6-5 and TRBJ1-1; D is unresolved. The CDR3 consists of 13 residues. V was shortened by 0 bases and J by 6 bases, with 8 bases between the two germline ends. CDR1 is MNHEY, CDR2 SVGAGI, per germline. The CDR3 bases are TGTGCCAGCAGTTACTCGATGGGCGCTGAAGCTTTCTTT. Amino acid sequence: CASSYSMGAEAFF.

This clonotype has a count of ten or more. J is TRBJ2-1 and V is TRBV29-1; 11 nucleotides align to TRBD2. Trimming cost V 3 bases and J 0 bases; bases outside gene matches: 7. The CDR3 is made up of 17 amino acids. The germline V gene has CDR1 SQVTM and CDR2 ANQGSEA. DNA for the CDR3: TGCAGCGTTGATACTAGCGGGGGCCCTAGCTCCTACAATGAGCAGTTCTTC. This gives the protein CSVDTSGGPSSYNEQFF.

This clonotype was recorded many times. The chain combines TRBV29-1 with TRBJ2-7, with 7 bases lining up with TRBD1. Germline values: CDR1 SQVTM, CDR2 ANQGSEA. V shed 1 base and J 2 bases; nucleotides not matched to a gene: 2. The CDR3 loop spans 13 amino acids. CDR3 amino acids: CSVEAGTAYEQYF. In DNA, the CDR3 is TGCAGCGTTGAAGCCGGGACAGCCTACGAGCAGTACTTC.

The chain combines TRBV15 with TRBJ1-1; D might be TRBD1 (5 bases). V was pared by 0 bases and J by 0 bases, with 8 bases between. CDR1 LNHNV and CDR2 YYDKDF come from the germline V gene (reference sequence). This CDR3 is built from 15 residues. The CDR3 nucleotides are TGTGCCACCAGCAGAGATCGACAGATGAACACTGAAGCTTTCTTT. Protein product: CATSRDRQMNTEAFF.